These 18 T cell receptor beta chains originate from one sample sequenced in a study of blood T cell repertoires in COVID-19. The data were produced by immunoSEQ multiplex PCR, yet TCRdb's version contains in-frame clones alone and is incomplete. The sample shows 350,000 to 400,000 clones, approximately 93% of them seen only once. The sample taken for sequencing was PBMCs or T cells enriched from blood (not recorded which). The receptors stem from a woman aged 35 to 49 who had been exposed to COVID-19.

This sequence joins TRBV7-2 and TRBJ1-4; no reliable D call. The V end lost 4 bases, the J end lost 4 bases, and 13 bases lay between the germline ends. Per germline, CDR1 SGHTA and CDR2 FQGNSA. CDR3 size: 15 residues. The CDR3 coding sequence is TGTGCCAGCAGCTCCCCACGGGGATTTAATGAAAAACTGTTTTTT. As protein: CASSSPRGFNEKLFF. Full variable domain (outside the CDR3, taken from reference TRBV7-2 and TRBJ1-4): GAGVSQSPSNKVTEKGKDVELRCDPISGHTALYWYRQSLGQGLEFLIYFQGNSAPDKSGLPSDRFSAERTGGSVSTLTIQRTQQEDSAVYLCASSSPRGFNEKLFFGSGTQLSVL.

This clone was observed a handful of times. The chain has TRBV6-5 and TRBJ2-3; D perhaps matches TRBD2 (6 bases). CDR1 and CDR2 (germline): MNHEY, SVGAGI. Trimming cost V 7 bases and J 1 base, with 9 bases left between them. The CDR3 loop spans 13 amino acids. CDR3 nucleotide sequence: TGTGCCAGCACTCCGGGGGGCACAGATACGCAGTATTTT. This encodes CASTPGGTDTQYF.

The V and J genes are TRBV27 and TRBJ1-2, with D perhaps matching TRBD1 (5 bases). Germline CDR1 and CDR2: MNHEY and SMNVEV (reference sequence). The CDR3 contains 12 residues. Trimming left V 6 bases short and J 4 bases short, with 9 bases between. As DNA, the CDR3 is TGTGCCAGCAGCGCAGGGTCCTATGGCTACACCTTC. It specifies CASSAGSYGYTF.

CDR3 loop: CASKVTAGDTGELFF. In DNA form, the CDR3 reads TGTGCCAGCAAAGTGACAGCGGGGGACACCGGGGAGCTGTTTTTT. This sequence joins TRBV6-5 and TRBJ2-2, with 8 bases aligning to TRBD2. Germline V CDR1 and CDR2: MNHEY, SVGAGI. J lost 3 bases, V lost 7 bases, and 7 bases had no gene match. The CDR3 has 15 residues.

The chain combines TRBV7-2 with TRBJ1-1; no reliable D call. Germline V gene data show CDR1 as SGHTA and CDR2 as FQGNSA. V dropped 5 bases and J dropped 8 bases, with 12 bases sitting between them. This CDR3 is 12 amino acids long. The chain's CDR3 is CASSRYAWEAFF. In nucleotides, the CDR3 is TGTGCCAGCAGCCGGTATGCCTGGGAAGCTTTCTTT.

V is TRBV7-9 and J is TRBJ1-2; D is ambiguous. The CDR3 has 13 residues. CDR1 and CDR2 (germline): SEHNR, FQNEAQ (reference sequence). V dropped 1 base and J dropped 7 bases, with 10 bases sitting between them. The CDR3 coding sequence is TGTGCCAGCAGCTTAGGGAACGGGGTTGGCTACACCTTC. Translated, it gives CASSLGNGVGYTF.

The genes are TRBV27 and TRBJ2-7; 7 bases line up with TRBD2. V was clipped by 5 bases and J by 4 bases; unmatched bases: 11. Germline CDR1 MNHEY, CDR2 SMNVEV (reference sequence). The CDR3 runs to 15 residues. CDR3 DNA: TGTGCCAGCAGTGGGGGGGTCACCGGGAAATACGAGCAGTACTTC. This sequence encodes CASSGGVTGKYEQYF.

The rearrangement joins TRBV18 to TRBJ1-6; 8 nucleotides line up with TRBD1. V shed 6 bases, J shed 6 bases, and the junction held 4 bases outside the gene matches. This CDR3 is built from 14 residues. The germline V gene encodes CDR1 KGHSH and CDR2 LQKENI. This CDR3 is CASSPTGVNSPLHF. The CDR3 bases are TGTGCCAGCTCCCCGACAGGGGTTAATTCACCCCTCCACTTT. Full variable domain (missing parts from reference TRBV18 and TRBJ1-6): NAGVMQNPRHLVRRRGQEARLRCSPMKGHSHVYWYRQLPEEGLKFMVYLQKENIIDESGMPKERFSAEFPKEGPSILRIQQVVRGDSAAYFCASSPTGVNSPLHFGNGTRLTVT.

The chain recombines TRBV12-3 or TRBV12-4 with TRBJ1-3, with D possibly being TRBD1 (6 bases). Trimming left V 8 bases short and J 4 bases short, with 9 bases between. The CDR3 extends over 12 amino acids. The CDR3 sequence: CASGRGGNTIYF. CDR3 bases: TGTGCCAGCGGCAGGGGCGGAAACACCATATATTTT.

The gene calls are TRBV6-5 and TRBJ2-1; D might be TRBD1 (5 bases). V was trimmed by 0 bases and J by 9 bases, leaving 9 bases between them. The germline gives CDR1 MNHEY, CDR2 SVGAGI. CDR3 size: 13 residues. The CDR3 protein is CASSYSQGLEQFF. CDR3 bases: TGTGCCAGCAGTTACTCGCAGGGCCTTGAGCAGTTCTTC.

The chain couples TRBV5-6 to TRBJ1-2, with D possibly matching TRBD1 (6 bases). V was pared by 0 bases and J by 7 bases, with 19 bases between. This CDR3 has 16 residues. Per germline, CDR1 SGHDT and CDR2 YYEEEE. The CDR3 sequence is CASSLATGPEGGGYTF. The CDR3, as DNA: TGTGCCAGCAGCTTGGCTACGGGGCCCGAAGGGGGTGGCTACACCTTC.

DNA of the CDR3: TGTGCCTGGACACCACCGGGGGTTTGGGACACTGAAGCTTTCTTT. Translated, it gives CAWTPPGVWDTEAFF. The V gene is TRBV30, the J gene TRBJ1-1, with a tentative D call TRBD1 (5 bases). Germline CDR1 and CDR2: GTSNPN and SVGIG (reference sequence). V was pared by 4 bases and J by 3 bases, with 18 bases between. CDR3 length equals 15 residues.

The chain couples TRBV27 to TRBJ2-7; TRBD1 is a possible D gene (7 bases). The V gene's germline CDR1 is MNHEY and CDR2 SMNVEV (reference sequence). This CDR3 is built from 15 residues. The germline V and J ends were trimmed by 2 bases and 3 bases, with 14 bases remaining between them. CDR3 loop: CASSLARGADYEQYF. The CDR3 bases are TGTGCCAGCAGTTTAGCCAGGGGGGCTGACTACGAGCAGTACTTC.

In this sample, this clone turned up many times. For the CDR3, the DNA is TGTGCCAGCAGTTTGGGCAGTATCTACGAGCAGTACTTC. Amino acids: CASSLGSIYEQYF. This chain uses TRBV6-5 with TRBJ2-7; D gene unclear. Germline V gene lookup returns CDR1 MNHEY and CDR2 SVGAGI. This CDR3 is 13 amino acids long. Trimming removed 4 bases from V and 3 bases from J, with 10 bases in between.

For the CDR3, the DNA is TGTGCCAGCAGACGGCAGGTCCAAGAGACCCAGTACTTC. It yields the protein CASRRQVQETQYF. The rearrangement links TRBV2 to TRBJ2-5; no reliable D call. The CDR3 extends over 13 amino acids. V was clipped by 6 bases and J by 1 base, with 9 bases between them. Germline-derived CDR1 and CDR2 are SNHLY and FYNNEI.

V is TRBV11-2 and J is TRBJ2-7, with D possibly TRBD1 on 5 matching bases. Per germline, CDR1 SGHAT and CDR2 FQNNGV. The CDR3 totals 16 residues. The V gene lost 3 bases and the J gene lost 3 bases, with 18 bases spanning the gap. CDR3 sequence reads: CASSFPEGASLYEQYF. Here the CDR3 DNA reads TGTGCCAGCAGCTTTCCGGAAGGGGCCTCCCTCTACGAGCAGTACTTC.

The V and J genes are TRBV18 and TRBJ1-1; D is unclear. CDR1 is KGHSH and CDR2 is LQKENI in the germline V gene. The V end lost 0 bases, the J end lost 0 bases, and 8 bases lay between the germline ends. The CDR3 extends over 15 amino acids. The CDR3 sequence: CASSPPLTMNTEAFF. Here the CDR3 DNA reads TGTGCCAGCTCACCACCCCTGACTATGAACACTGAAGCTTTCTTT.

J is TRBJ2-7 and V is TRBV7-9; D is perhaps TRBD2 (7 bases). V lost 5 bases and J lost 4, with 15 bases in between. The germline V gene encodes CDR1 SEHNR and CDR2 FQNEAQ (reference sequence). The CDR3 spans 14 residues. CDR3 sequence: CASSVGGGAYEQYF. As DNA, the CDR3 is TGTGCCAGCAGCGTGGGCGGGGGCGCATACGAGCAGTACTTC.